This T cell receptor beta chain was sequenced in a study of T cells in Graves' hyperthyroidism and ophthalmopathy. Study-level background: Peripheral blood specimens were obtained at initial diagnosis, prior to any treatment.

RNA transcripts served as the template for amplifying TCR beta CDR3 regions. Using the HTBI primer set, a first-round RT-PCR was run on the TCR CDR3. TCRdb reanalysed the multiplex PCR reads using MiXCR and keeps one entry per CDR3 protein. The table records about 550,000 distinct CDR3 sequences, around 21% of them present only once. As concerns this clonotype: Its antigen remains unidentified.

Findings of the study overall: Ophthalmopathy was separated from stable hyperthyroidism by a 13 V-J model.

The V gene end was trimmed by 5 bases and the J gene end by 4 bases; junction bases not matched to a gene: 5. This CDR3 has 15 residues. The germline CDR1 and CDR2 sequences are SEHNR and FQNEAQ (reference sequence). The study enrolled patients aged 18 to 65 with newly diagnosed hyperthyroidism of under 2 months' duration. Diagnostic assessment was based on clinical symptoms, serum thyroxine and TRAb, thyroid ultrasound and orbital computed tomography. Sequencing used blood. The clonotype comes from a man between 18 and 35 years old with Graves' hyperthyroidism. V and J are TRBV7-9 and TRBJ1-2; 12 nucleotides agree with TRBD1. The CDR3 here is CASSPGQGALYGYTF. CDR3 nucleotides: TGTGCCAGCAGCCCGGGACAGGGGGCCCTCTATGGCTACACCTTC.